The clone carrying this T cell receptor beta chain was seen more than once but under ten times. Per the authors' pipeline: Nucleated cell number was recorded as an estimate derived from reference gene primer amplification. Clones were sequenced by immunoSEQ multiplex PCR, and TCRdb holds only the in-frame ones, with some missing. For V, J and clone size, that table is used; D and trimming come from the DNA. The profile shows some 280,000 clones, around four fifths of them singletons. Trimming shortened V by 1 base and J by 5 bases, and 8 bases separated the two germline ends. The CDR3 spans 12 residues. The germline gives CDR1 SQVTM, CDR2 ANQGSEA. This sample was taken from a study of blood T cell repertoires in COVID-19. Study summary: Samples representing acute and convalescent COVID-19 were sourced from the United States, Italy and Spain. PBMCs, B-cell-depleted T cells, or T cells provided the cDNA or gDNA that made up the material.

Sequenced sample: peripheral blood. This receptor was taken from a woman in her forties or fifties with active or convalescent COVID-19. The chain has TRBV29-1 and TRBJ1-1; D uncertain. CDR3 loop: CSVEVSGTEAFF. CDR3 DNA: TGCAGCGTTGAAGTGTCGGGGACTGAAGCTTTCTTT.